What follows are 27 T cell receptor beta chains derived from one specimen sequenced in a study of T cell responses to AZD1222 COVID-19 vaccine. Some clones are missing from TCRdb's copy, which holds only in-frame ones; the method was immunoSEQ multiplex PCR. This sample has around 44,000 clones; about 86% occur once, and the top ten carry 6.5% to 8.5%. Source: peripheral blood, taken 28 days after the second AZD1222 dose. These receptors were collected from an adult who received the AZD1222 COVID-19 vaccine.

This sequence joins TRBV20-1 and TRBJ1-4; D is unresolved. The CDR3 is 11 residues long. Germline CDR1 DFQATT, CDR2 SNEGSKA (reference sequence). The ends were cut back, 6 bases at V and 5 bases at J, with 7 bases in the middle. In nucleotides, the CDR3 is TGCAGTGCAGAAGTAAATGAAAAACTGTTTTTT. Encoded protein: CSAEVNEKLFF.

V is TRBV28 and J is TRBJ2-1, with D hard to call. Germline CDR1 reads MDHEN; CDR2 reads SYDVKM. The V and J ends lost 3 bases and 10 bases respectively, with 10 bases between them. The CDR3 totals 12 residues. CDR3 protein: CASSLAHGEQFF. The CDR3, as DNA: TGTGCCAGCAGTTTGGCCCACGGGGAGCAGTTCTTC. The entire variable domain, with the rest obtained from reference TRBV28 and TRBJ2-1, is as follows: DVKVTQSSRYLVKRTGEKVFLECVQDMDHENMFWYRQDPGLGLRLIYFSYDVKMKEKGDIPEGYSVSREKKERFSLILESASTNQTSMYLCASSLAHGEQFFGPGTRLTVL.

This clone was seen just once. In DNA, the CDR3 is TGCGCCAGCACGAGAGACAAAATCGCTGATTTACTAGCGGGAGAAATCGTAGCCTACAATGAGCAGTTCTTC. This codes for CASTRDKIADLLAGEIVAYNEQFF. V usage is TRBV5-1 and J usage is TRBJ2-1; 11 nucleotides match TRBD2. Per germline, CDR1 SGHRS and CDR2 YFSETQ. The CDR3 is 24 residues long. V lost 6 bases to trimming and J lost 2 bases; unmatched junction nucleotides: 31. Looking up the rest from reference TRBV5-1 and TRBJ2-1 gives the full variable domain: KAGVTQTPRYLIKTRGQQVTLSCSPISGHRSVSWYQQTPGQGLQFLFEYFSETQRNKGNFPGRFSGRQFSNSRSEMNVSTLELGDSALYLCASTRDKIADLLAGEIVAYNEQFFGPGTRLTVL.

This clone was found once. The V and J genes are TRBV27 and TRBJ2-6; D not resolved. Per the germline V gene, CDR1 is MNHEY and CDR2 is SMNVEV (reference sequence). Between the trimmed V and J ends, which lost 3 bases and 0 bases, there was a span of 9 bases. This CDR3 is 16 amino acids long. The CDR3 bases are TGTGCCAGCAGTTTTTTCGGTAGCTCTGGGGCCAACGTCCTGACTTTC. Translated: CASSFFGSSGANVLTF.

V is TRBV14 and J is TRBJ1-4; D call uncertain. Trimming cost V 4 bases and J 4 bases, with 4 bases left between them. Germline V gives CDR1 SGHDN, CDR2 FVKESK. The CDR3 extends over 12 amino acids. DNA for the CDR3: TGTGCCAGCAGCCGAAGTAATGAAAAACTGTTTTTT. Its translation is CASSRSNEKLFF.

This clone was detected once. This chain uses TRBV28 with TRBJ2-1; 12 nucleotides agree with TRBD2. The junction had 7 bases not matched to a gene; V was cut back by 6 bases and J by 7 bases. Germline CDR1 reads MDHEN; CDR2 reads SYDVKM. The CDR3 covers 15 residues. The CDR3 DNA reads TGTGCCAGCAGACCTAGCGGGAGGGCCGGGAATGAGCAGTTCTTC. This gives the protein CASRPSGRAGNEQFF. Full variable domain (rest looked up from reference TRBV28 and TRBJ2-1): DVKVTQSSRYLVKRTGEKVFLECVQDMDHENMFWYRQDPGLGLRLIYFSYDVKMKEKGDIPEGYSVSREKKERFSLILESASTNQTSMYLCASRPSGRAGNEQFFGPGTRLTVL.

The V call is TRBV5-8, the J call TRBJ2-1; 8 bases match TRBD2. The CDR3 has 18 residues. CDR1 SGHTS and CDR2 YDEGEE come from the germline V gene. J lost 4 bases, V lost 0 bases, and 12 bases had no gene match. The CDR3 is CASSLARLLAALYNEQFF. For the CDR3, the DNA is TGTGCCAGCAGCTTGGCCCGATTACTAGCGGCATTGTACAATGAGCAGTTCTTC.

The rearrangement uses TRBV28 and TRBJ2-3, with 7 nucleotides matching TRBD2. V shed 6 bases and J 4 bases; nucleotides not matched to a gene: 13. This CDR3 is 16 amino acids long. Germline V gene lookup returns CDR1 MDHEN and CDR2 SYDVKM. In DNA form, the CDR3 reads TGTGCCAGCAGCACCACAGCGGGACGGAACCCAGATACGCAGTATTTT. Its translation is CASSTTAGRNPDTQYF.

V and J are TRBV7-7 and TRBJ2-3; 7 positions match TRBD2. Losses at the gene ends were 3 bases for V and 0 bases for J; bases not matched to a gene: 3. This CDR3 contains 15 residues. Germline CDR1 is SSHAT and CDR2 is FNYEAQ (reference sequence). CDR3 DNA sequence: TGTGCCAGCAGCTTTGGGCGGGGGAGCACAGATACGCAGTATTTT. It yields the protein CASSFGRGSTDTQYF.

V usage is TRBV3-1 (or the pseudogene TRBV3-2) and J usage is TRBJ2-7, with TRBD2 as a possible D gene (5 bases). Trimming removed 7 bases from V and 0 bases from J, with 13 bases in between. The germline V gene has CDR1 LGHDT and CDR2 YNNKEL (reference sequence). This CDR3 contains 14 residues. The CDR3 region is CASNSDRDSYEQYF. The CDR3 nucleotides read TGTGCCAGCAACAGTGACCGGGACTCCTACGAGCAGTACTTC.

The chain recombines TRBV11-3 with TRBJ2-7; tentative D call: TRBD1 (6 bases). CDR3 length: 13 amino acids. Trimming pared 5 bases from V and 6 bases from J, leaving 14 bases between. CDR1 SGHNT and CDR2 YENEEA come from the germline V gene. CDR3 residues: CASSTYTGTEQYF. In DNA form, the CDR3 reads TGTGCCAGCAGCACATACACAGGGACCGAGCAGTACTTC.

This CDR3 reads CASSRPQSGYNTGELFF. CDR3 DNA sequence: TGTGCCAGCAGCCGGCCTCAAAGCGGGTATAACACCGGGGAGCTGTTTTTT. This chain joins TRBV5-4 and TRBJ2-2; D might be TRBD2 (6 bases). The CDR3 is made up of 17 amino acids. From germline, CDR1 is SGHNT and CDR2 YYREEE (reference sequence). V gave up 4 bases and J gave up 2 bases, with 18 bases separating them.

This chain joins TRBV9 and TRBJ2-7; the D call may be TRBD1 or TRBD2 (5 bases each). V lost 4 bases, J lost 3 bases, and 14 bases lay in between. The CDR3 length is 14 residues. Looked up from germline, CDR1 is SGDLS and CDR2 is YYNGEE. CDR3 in amino acids: CASSPRDGLYEQYF. The DNA for the CDR3 is TGTGCCAGCAGCCCCCGGGACGGACTCTACGAGCAGTACTTC.

The rearrangement links TRBV9 to TRBJ2-2; D perhaps matches TRBD1 (5 bases). Trimming left V 0 bases short and J 6 bases short, with 6 bases between. The length of the CDR3 is 13 residues. In germline, CDR1 is SGDLS, CDR2 YYNGEE. The CDR3 DNA follows: TGTGCCAGCAGCGTAGGGGGCTCCGGGGAGCTGTTTTTT. Amino acids: CASSVGGSGELFF.

The J gene is TRBJ1-2, the V gene TRBV27; no definite D call. The CDR3 extends over 14 amino acids. CDR1 is MNHEY, CDR2 SMNVEV, per germline (reference sequence). V was shortened by 3 bases and J by 4 bases, with 12 bases between the two germline ends. CDR3 in amino acids: CASSFAARGYGYTF. CDR3 nucleotide sequence: TGTGCCAGCAGTTTCGCCGCCAGAGGCTATGGCTACACCTTC.

This chain joins TRBV19 and TRBJ1-4; unclear D gene. Germline assignment: CDR1 LNHDA and CDR2 SQIVND (reference sequence). Between the trimmed V and J ends, which lost 8 bases and 1 base, there was a span of 14 bases. The CDR3 has 15 residues. The CDR3 protein is CASATIGGTNEKLFF. The CDR3 nucleotides are TGTGCCAGTGCTACCATCGGCGGAACTAATGAAAAACTGTTTTTT.

The sample holds one count of this clone. The gene calls are TRBV5-4 and TRBJ1-2, with 8 nucleotides matching TRBD1. The CDR3 length is 14 residues. CDR1 SGHNT and CDR2 YYREEE come from the germline V gene (reference sequence). V dropped 6 bases and J dropped 5; count of bases not matched to a gene: 9. CDR3 DNA sequence: TGTGCCAGCACCACTGCAGGGGGCGGTTATGGCTACACCTTC. Its protein is CASTTAGGGYGYTF. Filled out from reference TRBV5-4 and TRBJ1-2, the complete variable domain reads ETGVTQSPTHLIKTRGQQVTLRCSSQSGHNTVSWYQQALGQGPQFIFQYYREEENGRGNFPPRFSGLQFPNYSSELNVNALELDDSALYLCASTTAGGGYGYTFGSGTRLTVV.

The V and J genes are TRBV6-5 and TRBJ2-7, with no clear D. With 4 bases removed from V and 3 bases from J, the gap between germline ends came to 10 bases. Per germline, CDR1 MNHEY and CDR2 SVGAGI. The CDR3 consists of 13 residues. The DNA for the CDR3 is TGTGCCAGCAGTTCTCCGATAAGCTACGAGCAGTACTTC. Translating it yields CASSSPISYEQYF.

This chain links TRBV7-2 with TRBJ1-1; D is perhaps TRBD1 (5 bases). Germline V gives CDR1 SGHTA, CDR2 FQGNSA. CDR3 length: 15 residues. V lost 2 bases and J lost 1, with 11 bases in between. The CDR3 sequence is CASSLRGGSNTEAFF. The CDR3 DNA reads TGTGCCAGCAGCTTAAGGGGAGGTTCGAACACTGAAGCTTTCTTT.

As for this clone: The DNA is omitted, as the CDR3 cannot be located on it reliably, and the CDR3 follows TCRdb's listing. The genes are TRBV21-1 and TRBJ1-5. TRBV21-1 is given as a pseudogene. Both ends counted, the CDR3 spans 18 residues. The CDR3 region is CASSPPNWGGGSNQPQHF.

The rearrangement links TRBV4-2 to TRBJ2-1, with D hard to call. The V gene lost 5 bases and the J gene lost 6 bases, with 14 bases spanning the gap. The germline V gene has CDR1 LGHNA and CDR2 YNFKEQ. This CDR3 is built from 14 residues. The CDR3 DNA is TGTGCCAGCAGCACTCCAGGCGTAGGCAATGAGCAGTTCTTC. This encodes CASSTPGVGNEQFF.

The chain is built from TRBV6-2 or TRBV6-3 and TRBJ2-7; 16 nucleotides align to TRBD2. CDR1 and CDR2 (germline): MNHEY, SVGEGT. This CDR3 region has 21 residues. Trimming took 2 bases from V and 0 from J; bases not matched to a gene: 13. The CDR3 here is CASSYKRRGLAGGPSSYEQYF. In DNA form, the CDR3 reads TGTGCCAGCAGTTACAAAAGGAGGGGACTAGCGGGAGGGCCAAGCTCCTACGAGCAGTACTTC.

This clone has a handful of counts. The rearrangement uses TRBV11-3 and TRBJ1-3; 8 bases align to TRBD1. Germline-derived CDR1 and CDR2 are SGHNT and YENEEA. The CDR3 contains 16 residues. Trimming removed 2 bases from V and 4 bases from J; junction bases left unmatched: 7. CDR3 sequence (DNA): TGTGCCAGCAGCTTACGGACAGGGAGTTCCGGAAACACCATATATTTT. This translates into CASSLRTGSSGNTIYF.

The V gene is TRBV5-1, the J gene TRBJ2-1; 9 positions match TRBD1. From germline, CDR1 is SGHRS and CDR2 YFSETQ. V lost 6 bases and J lost 4; bases outside the gene matches: 5. The CDR3 covers 14 residues. The DNA for the CDR3 is TGCGCCAGCACCAGACAGGGGGGTTACAATGAGCAGTTCTTC. This translates into CASTRQGGYNEQFF.

The chain recombines TRBV28 with TRBJ1-5; no reliable D call. This CDR3 contains 13 residues. CDR1 is MDHEN and CDR2 is SYDVKM in the germline V gene. Trimming cost V 5 bases and J 3 bases, with 8 bases left between them. CDR3 DNA: TGTGCCAGCAGTAGAGATTACAATCAGCCCCAGCATTTT. It is translated as CASSRDYNQPQHF. Drawing the rest from reference TRBV28 and TRBJ1-5, the complete variable domain is DVKVTQSSRYLVKRTGEKVFLECVQDMDHENMFWYRQDPGLGLRLIYFSYDVKMKEKGDIPEGYSVSREKKERFSLILESASTNQTSMYLCASSRDYNQPQHFGDGTRLSIL.

This clone was seen a few times. The chain links TRBV29-1 to TRBJ2-7; D is tentatively TRBD1 or TRBD2 (5 bases each). Deletions cut 8 bases from V and 7 bases from J, with 21 bases between. There are 13 residues in the CDR3. Germline-derived CDR1 and CDR2 are SQVTM and ANQGSEA. The CDR3 loop is CSFSSGTLREQYF. The CDR3 DNA follows: TGCAGCTTCTCTTCCGGGACCCTCCGGGAGCAGTACTTC.

The gene calls are TRBV2 and TRBJ2-1; 9 positions match TRBD2. Per germline, CDR1 SNHLY and CDR2 FYNNEI. V lost 6 bases, J lost 4 bases, and 7 bases stayed unmatched. This CDR3 is 15 amino acids long. This chain's CDR3 is CASREERGVYNEQFF. Here the CDR3 DNA reads TGTGCCAGCAGGGAGGAGCGGGGGGTTTACAATGAGCAGTTCTTC.